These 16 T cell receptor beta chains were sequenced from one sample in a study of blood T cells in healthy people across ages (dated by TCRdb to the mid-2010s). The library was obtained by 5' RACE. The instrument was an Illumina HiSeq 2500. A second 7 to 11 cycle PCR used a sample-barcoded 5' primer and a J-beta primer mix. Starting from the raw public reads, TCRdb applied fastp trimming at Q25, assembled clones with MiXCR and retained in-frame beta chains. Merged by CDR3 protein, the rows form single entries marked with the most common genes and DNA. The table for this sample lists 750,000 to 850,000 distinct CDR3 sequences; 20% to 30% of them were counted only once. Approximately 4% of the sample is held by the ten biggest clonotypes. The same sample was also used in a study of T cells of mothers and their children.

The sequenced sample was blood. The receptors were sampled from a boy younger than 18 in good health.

Written as DNA, the CDR3 is TGCGCCAGCAGCCAAGATAAATCGGAGTACAATGAGCAGTTCTTC. Its protein is CASSQDKSEYNEQFF. The chain couples TRBV4-3 to TRBJ2-1; the D is unclear. V lost 0 bases and J 4 bases, leaving 10 bases between the germline ends. There are 15 residues in the CDR3. In germline, CDR1 is LGHNA, CDR2 YSLEER.

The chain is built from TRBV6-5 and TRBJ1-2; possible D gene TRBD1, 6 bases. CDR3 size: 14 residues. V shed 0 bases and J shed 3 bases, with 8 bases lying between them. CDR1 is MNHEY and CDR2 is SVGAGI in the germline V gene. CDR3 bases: TGTGCCAGCAGTTACTCGGCAGGGGACTATGGCTACACCTTC. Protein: CASSYSAGDYGYTF.

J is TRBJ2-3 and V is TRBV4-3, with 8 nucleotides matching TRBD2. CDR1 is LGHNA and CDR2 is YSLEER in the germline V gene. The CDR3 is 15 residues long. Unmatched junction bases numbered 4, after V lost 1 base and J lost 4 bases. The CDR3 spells CASSQVGGGADTQYF. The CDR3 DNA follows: TGCGCCAGCAGCCAAGTCGGGGGGGGAGCAGATACGCAGTATTTT.

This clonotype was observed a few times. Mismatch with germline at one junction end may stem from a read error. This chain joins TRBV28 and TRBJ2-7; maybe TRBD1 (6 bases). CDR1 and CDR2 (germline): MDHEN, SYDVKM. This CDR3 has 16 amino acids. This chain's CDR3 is CASSFLSAGADSPLHF. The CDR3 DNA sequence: TGTGCCAGCAGTTTTTTGTCGGCAGGGGCCGATTCACCCCTCCACTTC.

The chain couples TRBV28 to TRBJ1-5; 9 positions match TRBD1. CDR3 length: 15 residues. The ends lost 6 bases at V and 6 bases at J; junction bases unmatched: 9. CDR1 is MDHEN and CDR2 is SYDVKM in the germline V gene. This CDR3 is CASSPGQGRPQPQHF. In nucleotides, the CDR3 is TGTGCCAGCAGCCCTGGACAGGGGAGGCCTCAGCCCCAGCATTTT.

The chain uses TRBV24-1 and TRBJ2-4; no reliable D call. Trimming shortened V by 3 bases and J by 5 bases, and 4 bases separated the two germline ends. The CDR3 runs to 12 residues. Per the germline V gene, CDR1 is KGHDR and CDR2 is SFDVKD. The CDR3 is CATSDMENIQYF. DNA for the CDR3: TGTGCCACCAGTGATATGGAAAACATTCAGTACTTC.

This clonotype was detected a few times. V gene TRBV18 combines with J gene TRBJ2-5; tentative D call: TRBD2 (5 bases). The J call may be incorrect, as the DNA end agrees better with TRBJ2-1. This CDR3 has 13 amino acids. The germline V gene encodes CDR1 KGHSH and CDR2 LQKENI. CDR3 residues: CASSSADFFEQFF. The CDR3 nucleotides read TGTGCCAGCTCATCCGCGGACTTTTTTGAGCAGTTCTTC.

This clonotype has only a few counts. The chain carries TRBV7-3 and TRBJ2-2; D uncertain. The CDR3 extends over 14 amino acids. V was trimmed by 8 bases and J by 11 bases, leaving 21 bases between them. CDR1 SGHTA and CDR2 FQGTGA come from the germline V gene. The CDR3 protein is CASYDGSIEKELFF. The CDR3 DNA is TGTGCCAGCTACGACGGCTCCATAGAAAAAGAGCTGTTTTTT.

CDR3: CASSQGQHNEKLFF. The DNA for the CDR3 is TGTGCCAGCAGCCAGGGACAACATAATGAAAAACTGTTTTTT. The chain carries TRBV7-9 and TRBJ1-4; a weak D match, TRBD1 (6 bases). The V end was cut by 5 bases, the J end by 4 bases, with 11 bases between. This CDR3 is 14 amino acids long. The germline CDR1 and CDR2 sequences are SEHNR and FQNEAQ (reference sequence).

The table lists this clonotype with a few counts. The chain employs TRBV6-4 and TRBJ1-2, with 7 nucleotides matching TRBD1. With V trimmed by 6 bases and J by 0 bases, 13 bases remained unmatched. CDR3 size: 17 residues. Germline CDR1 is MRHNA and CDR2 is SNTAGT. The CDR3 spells CASSPSNEGASNYGYTF. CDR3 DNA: TGTGCCAGCAGCCCTTCCAACGAGGGGGCGTCTAACTATGGCTACACCTTC.

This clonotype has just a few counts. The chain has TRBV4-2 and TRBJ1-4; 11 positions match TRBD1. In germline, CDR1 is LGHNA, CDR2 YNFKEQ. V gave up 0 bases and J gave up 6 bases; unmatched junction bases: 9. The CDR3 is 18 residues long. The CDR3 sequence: CASSQDVGTGGEDEKLFF. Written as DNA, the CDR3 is TGTGCCAGCAGCCAAGATGTGGGGACAGGGGGAGAGGATGAAAAACTGTTTTTT.

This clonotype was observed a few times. The CDR3 sequence: CASSKAGTGGSPSYNEQFF. The CDR3 bases are TGTGCCAGCAGCAAAGCGGGGACAGGGGGCTCCCCTTCGTACAATGAGCAGTTCTTC. This rearrangement joins TRBV21-1 to TRBJ2-1; TRBD1 is the table's D call and was not checked against the DNA. TRBV21-1 represents a pseudogene. The CDR3 sequence is 19 residues long.

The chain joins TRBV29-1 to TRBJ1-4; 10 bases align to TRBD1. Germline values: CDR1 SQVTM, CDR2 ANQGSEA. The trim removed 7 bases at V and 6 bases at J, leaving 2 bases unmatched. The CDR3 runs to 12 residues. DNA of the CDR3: TGCAGCGCCGGGACAGGGGATGAAAAACTGTTTTTT. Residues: CSAGTGDEKLFF.

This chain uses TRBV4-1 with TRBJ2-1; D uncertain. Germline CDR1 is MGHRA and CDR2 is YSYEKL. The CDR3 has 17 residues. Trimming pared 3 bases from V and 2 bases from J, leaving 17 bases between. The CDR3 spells CASSQELGRSPYNEQFF. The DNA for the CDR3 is TGCGCCAGCAGCCAGGAGTTAGGAAGATCCCCCTACAATGAGCAGTTCTTC.

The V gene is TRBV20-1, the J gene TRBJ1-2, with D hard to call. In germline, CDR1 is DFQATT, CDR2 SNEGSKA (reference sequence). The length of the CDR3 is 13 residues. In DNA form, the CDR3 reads TGCAGCGCCCGGCAGACCACTAACTATGGCTACACCTTC. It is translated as CSARQTTNYGYTF.

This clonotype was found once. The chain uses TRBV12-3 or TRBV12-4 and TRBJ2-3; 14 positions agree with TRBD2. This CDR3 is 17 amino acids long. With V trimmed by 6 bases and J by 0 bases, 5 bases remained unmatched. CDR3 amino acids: CASSWTSGGPSTDTQYF. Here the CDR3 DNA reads TGTGCCAGCAGCTGGACTAGCGGGGGGCCAAGCACAGATACGCAGTATTTT.